Many counts were recorded for the clone carrying this TCR beta chain. Its specificity is not known. This specimen comes from a study of T-cell memory formation after mild COVID-19. TCR alpha and TCR beta cDNA libraries with sample barcodes and UMIs came from 5'RACE using constant-segment primers. One entry per CDR3 protein results from TCRdb running MiXCR on the 5' RACE reads. Of 25,000 to 35,000 distinct CDR3 sequences detected, less than 8% appear once; the ten largest clones hold around 14%. Study-level findings and limits: Whereas later expanders leaned CD4+, clones contracting day 15 to 85 showed a balanced CD4/CD8 makeup. CD8+ contracting clones occupied EMRA, while CD4+ ones occupied mainly CM and EM. Pre-infection memory already had some responding clones, implying cross-reactive memory joined.

Germline V CDR1 and CDR2: LNHDA, SQIVND (reference sequence). The CDR3 runs to 16 residues. With V trimmed by 0 bases and J by 3 bases, 5 bases remained unmatched. The TCR was taken from an adult woman who had mild COVID-19 (a few samples of this study predate the infection). Cell type and time point are not known. V usage is TRBV19 and J usage is TRBJ1-1; 9 positions match TRBD1. Sequencing was performed on PBMCs or a T cell subset sorted from them (not recorded which). CDR3 in amino acids: CASSIDLTGGYTEAFF. Here the CDR3 DNA reads TGTGCCAGTAGTATAGATCTGACAGGGGGGTACACTGAAGCTTTCTTT.